The rows below give T cell receptor beta chains drawn from one sample of a study of early T cells in non-severe SARS-CoV-2 infection. Each CDR3 protein gets one entry after TCRdb re-called the 5' RACE reads with MiXCR. The table has about 28,000 distinct CDR3 sequences, about 4.5% seen once. Source: whole blood, taken at baseline. The receptors stem from an adult who was a healthcare worker with PCR-confirmed SARS-CoV-2 infection or an uninfected control (not recorded which). Each CDR3 is given with its conserved first and last residue. The D gene is left open where the match is weak. Expanded clones get a size class; other rows say once, few or many, or leave the size out.

d_gene	v_gene	abundance	j_gene	CDR3nt	CDR3aa
TRBD2	TRBV4-1	few	TRBJ2-1	TGCGCCAGCAGCCAAGATTCCAGCGGGAGTTCCTACAATGAGCAGTTCTTC	CASSQDSSGSSYNEQFF
TRBD2	TRBV6-6	NA	TRBJ2-5	TGTGCCAGCAGCAGGACTAGCGGGGGTCAAGAGACCCAGTACTTC	CASSRTSGGQETQYF
TRBD1	TRBV7-6	many	TRBJ2-7	TGTGCCAGCAGCACCTCAGGGGGCATGTCCTACGAGCAGTACTTC	CASSTSGGMSYEQYF
TRBD2	TRBV2	many	TRBJ2-1	TGTGCCAGCAGTGACGGACCCGGGACTAGTTCCCTCAATGAGCAGTTCTTC	CASSDGPGTSSLNEQFF
NA	TRBV7-2	many	TRBJ2-4	TGTGCCAGCAGCCGGTCCTCCGGGACACGAGAGAACATTCAGTACTTC	CASSRSSGTRENIQYF
NA	TRBV7-2	few	TRBJ2-7	TGTGCCAGCAGAAACAACAAAGGGCGCGGCTCCTACGAGCAGTACTTC	CASRNNKGRGSYEQYF
NA	TRBV28	NA	TRBJ2-7	TGTGCCAGCAGTTTACCCGGGGACTACGAGCAGTACTTC	CASSLPGDYEQYF
NA	TRBV27	many	TRBJ2-2	TGTGCCAGCAGTTTCGAACCGAACACCGGGGAGCTGTTTTTT	CASSFEPNTGELFF
NA	TRBV5-1	many	TRBJ2-3	TGCGCCAGCAGCTTGGAAGGGACAGATACGCAGTATTTT	CASSLEGTDTQYF
NA	TRBV18	few	TRBJ2-1	TGTGCCAGCTCTACTTCACCCTCCTACAATGAGCAGTTCTTC	CASSTSPSYNEQFF
NA	TRBV12-3/TRBV12-4	many	TRBJ2-4	TGTGCCAGCGGCCTAGAGGAGAACATTCAGTACTTC	CASGLEENIQYF
TRBD1	TRBV27	many	TRBJ2-4	TGTGCCAGCAGAAACAGGGGAAACATTCAGTACTTC	CASRNRGNIQYF
NA	TRBV13	many	TRBJ2-7	TGTGCCAGCAGCTTAAAGGGCTACGAGCAGTACTTC	CASSLKGYEQYF
TRBD1	TRBV7-6	many	TRBJ1-3	TGTGCCAGCAGCCCCTTGACAGGGTCTGGAAACACCATATATTTT	CASSPLTGSGNTIYF
NA	TRBV9	many	TRBJ2-3	TGTGCCAGCAGCGTGGGGGCAGATACGCAGTATTTT	CASSVGADTQYF
TRBD1	TRBV7-8	many	TRBJ2-7	TGTGCCAGCAGGCAAGGACAGGGAGACGAGCAGTACTTC	CASRQGQGDEQYF
TRBD1	TRBV6-5	many	TRBJ1-6	TGTGCCAGCAGTTGGGACAGGGGTGATTCACCCCTCCACTTT	CASSWDRGDSPLHF
NA	TRBV5-5	few	TRBJ1-2	TGTGCCAGCAGCGCCCAACCAAGCTCCGATGGCTACACCTTC	CASSAQPSSDGYTF
NA	TRBV5-6	many	TRBJ2-1	TGTGCCAGCAGTTCCCGGGACTTTTACAATGAGCAGTTCTTC	CASSSRDFYNEQFF
TRBD2	TRBV12-3/TRBV12-4	many	TRBJ2-7	TGTGCCAGCAGCTCCCTGGGGCTAGCGGGATACGAGCAGTACTTC	CASSSLGLAGYEQYF
TRBD2	TRBV29-1	many	TRBJ2-5	TGCAGCGTTGGACTAGCGGTCCAAGAGACCCAGTACTTC	CSVGLAVQETQYF
NA	TRBV29-1	many	TRBJ2-1	TGCAGCCTCCGGGACAGCGGGAATGAGCAGTTCTTC	CSLRDSGNEQFF
TRBD2	TRBV12-3/TRBV12-4	many	TRBJ2-1	TGTGCCAGCAGGGGACTAGCCCACAATGAGCAGTTCTTC	CASRGLAHNEQFF
NA	TRBV7-9	many	TRBJ2-5	TGTGCCAGCAGCTTAGCGCAGGGCAGAACTCCGCAAGAGACCCAGTACTTC	CASSLAQGRTPQETQYF
NA	TRBV12-5	many	TRBJ2-1	TGTGCTAGTGGTTTGAGCAGATACAATGAGCAGTTCTTC	CASGLSRYNEQFF